Shown below are 10 T cell receptor beta chains from a single sample sequenced in a study of molecular identifiers for immune sequencing clone quantification. TCRdb processed the PCR reads anew with MiXCR; each CDR3 protein has one entry. The sample has over 35,000 distinct CDR3 sequences; approximately 25% are singletons. The source material was naive CD8+ T cells from blood, with Jurkat cell RNA spiked in. Sample subset: FACS-sorted CD8+CD4-CCR7+CD45RA+ naive T cells. Receptors were obtained from a human donor in good health. Some libraries in this study had Jurkat cell RNA spiked in.

This clonotype was seen more than once but under ten times. A read error is possible here, since a much larger clone lies one base away. V usage is TRBV7-2 and J usage is TRBJ2-5; the D is unclear. V dropped 7 bases and J dropped 8 bases, with 17 bases sitting between them. Per germline, CDR1 SGHTA and CDR2 FQGNSA. This CDR3 has 13 residues. The CDR3, as DNA: TGTGCCAGCACCCTTGACCACCCACACACCCAGTACTTC. It yields the protein CASTLDHPHTQYF.

The chain has TRBV29-1 and TRBJ2-1; 7 bases fit TRBD1. Germline values: CDR1 SQVTM, CDR2 ANQGSEA. The CDR3 totals 14 residues. With V trimmed by 7 bases and J by 0 bases, 6 bases remained unmatched. CDR3 region: CSAVDRDSYNEQFF. CDR3 nucleotides: TGCAGCGCCGTAGACAGGGACTCCTACAATGAGCAGTTCTTC.

This clonotype was observed many times. The chain joins TRBV19 to TRBJ2-5, with 9 positions matching TRBD1. Unmatched junction bases numbered 4, after V lost 3 bases and J lost 2 bases. The CDR3 runs 15 residues. Germline CDR1 is LNHDA and CDR2 is SQIVND (reference sequence). CDR3 sequence: CASSILTGGQETQYF. CDR3 bases: TGTGCCAGTAGTATTTTGACAGGGGGGCAAGAGACCCAGTACTTC.

Many counts were recorded for this clonotype. The chain carries TRBV5-1 and TRBJ2-1, with D possibly TRBD1 on 6 matching bases. Between the trimmed V and J ends, which lost 0 bases and 2 bases, there was a span of 9 bases. The germline gives CDR1 SGHRS, CDR2 YFSETQ. CDR3 length: 15 amino acids. The CDR3 loop is CASSLEGGPYNEQFF. CDR3 bases: TGCGCCAGCAGCTTGGAAGGGGGTCCCTACAATGAGCAGTTCTTC.

Turning to this clonotype: One base away lies a much larger clone, so this may be a sequencing read error. The V and J genes are TRBV20-1 and TRBJ2-5, with TRBD2 matching 8 bases. The CDR3 extends over 15 amino acids. The V gene's germline CDR1 is DFQATT and CDR2 SNEGSKA (reference sequence). Here the CDR3 DNA reads TGCAATGCTAGAGATAGCGGGGCCCTACAAGAGACCCAGTACTTC. Residues: CNARDSGALQETQYF.

At least ten counts were recorded for this clonotype. The rearrangement uses TRBV30 and TRBJ2-7, with D perhaps TRBD2 (6 bases). The CDR3 runs to 13 residues. Looked up from germline, CDR1 is GTSNPN and CDR2 is SVGIG (reference sequence). The V gene lost 3 bases and the J gene lost 7 bases, with 16 bases spanning the gap. CDR3 sequence reads: CAWSANWGVEQYF. The DNA of the CDR3 is TGTGCCTGGAGCGCGAACTGGGGGGTGGAGCAGTACTTC.

This clonotype was found many times. In DNA form, the CDR3 reads TGTGCCAGTAGTACCAACATTGAGGAGCAGTACTTC. Protein product: CASSTNIEEQYF. The rearrangement joins TRBV19 to TRBJ2-7; D gene uncertain. Deletions cut 4 bases from V and 7 bases from J, with 11 bases between. This CDR3 spans 12 amino acids. Germline-derived CDR1 and CDR2 are LNHDA and SQIVND (reference sequence).

This clonotype was picked up many times. The V and J genes are TRBV19 and TRBJ2-7; TRBD1 aligns across 8 bases. The CDR3 is 15 residues long. The trim removed 8 bases at V and 4 bases at J, leaving 13 bases unmatched. The germline V gene has CDR1 LNHDA and CDR2 SQIVND (reference sequence). CDR3 in amino acids: CASSSGQGGGYEQYF. The CDR3 DNA is TGTGCCAGTTCTTCCGGACAGGGAGGTGGGTACGAGCAGTACTTC.

This clonotype was seen at least ten times. The J gene is TRBJ1-1, the V gene TRBV6-5; the D is unclear. The CDR3 spans 14 residues. The germline gives CDR1 MNHEY, CDR2 SVGAGI. With 0 bases removed from V and 4 bases from J, the gap between germline ends came to 9 bases. Here the CDR3 reads CASSYSAEGTEAFF. The CDR3 coding sequence is TGTGCCAGCAGTTACTCTGCGGAAGGCACTGAAGCTTTCTTT.

The table lists this clonotype with many counts. This rearrangement joins TRBV9 to TRBJ2-3; a weak D match, TRBD1 (6 bases). Per germline, CDR1 SGDLS and CDR2 YYNGEE. V was pared by 3 bases and J by 2 bases, with 13 bases between. The CDR3 loop spans 15 amino acids. CDR3 sequence (DNA): TGTGCCAGCAGCGCCGGGACACTAGTCACAGATACGCAGTATTTT. This sequence encodes CASSAGTLVTDTQYF.